The 9 T cell receptor beta chains given below trace back to one sample, sequenced in a study of blood T cell repertoires in COVID-19. Sequenced by immunoSEQ multiplex PCR; TCRdb stores in-frame clones only, minus some. The data contain about 140,000 clones, about 88% of them singletons. Input material: peripheral blood. These receptors were collected from a human donor with COVID-19, enrolled during active disease. The donor label of this sample is uncertain.

The V gene is TRBV6-5, the J gene TRBJ1-4; 9 nucleotides align to TRBD1. The length of the CDR3 is 14 residues. With 7 bases clipped from V and 8 bases from J, the junction kept 8 bases outside the gene matches. The V gene's germline CDR1 is MNHEY and CDR2 SVGAGI. The CDR3 DNA is TGTGCCAGCATATGGGGGACAGGGACCGAAAAACTGTTTTTT. Translating it yields CASIWGTGTEKLFF.

In its sample, this clone was seen many times. The J gene is TRBJ2-3, the V gene TRBV5-1; D may be TRBD1 (6 bases). Per the germline V gene, CDR1 is SGHRS and CDR2 is YFSETQ. V shed 4 bases and J shed 5 bases, with 11 bases lying between them. The CDR3 is 13 amino acids. In nucleotides, the CDR3 is TGCGCCAGCAGCGTCCAAGGGGGAGATACGCAGTATTTT. It codes for CASSVQGGDTQYF.

The chain links TRBV9 to TRBJ1-2; D is unresolved. CDR1 SGDLS and CDR2 YYNGEE come from the germline V gene. V gave up 0 bases and J gave up 4 bases, with 13 bases separating them. The length of the CDR3 is 15 residues. The CDR3 DNA follows: TGTGCCAGCAGCGTAGCTGAGGGTGCCCTCTATGGCTACACCTTC. Translated, it gives CASSVAEGALYGYTF.

V usage is TRBV7-7 and J usage is TRBJ2-3; 11 bases are shared with TRBD2. The length of the CDR3 is 17 residues. Germline values: CDR1 SSHAT, CDR2 FNYEAQ (reference sequence). V lost 5 bases, J lost 5 bases, and 12 bases stayed unmatched. Written as DNA, the CDR3 is TGTGCCAGCAGCCCACGACTAGCGGGGCAACTGGGAGATACGCAGTATTTT. Amino acid sequence: CASSPRLAGQLGDTQYF.

J is TRBJ1-6 and V is TRBV28; no reliable D call. The V end lost 5 bases, the J end lost 7 bases, and 6 bases lay between the germline ends. Germline-derived CDR1 and CDR2 are MDHEN and SYDVKM. The CDR3 has 12 amino acids. CDR3 sequence (DNA): TGTGCCAGCAGTCCCCTAAATTCACCCCTCCACTTT. Protein sequence: CASSPLNSPLHF.

In DNA, the CDR3 is TGTGCCAGCACCCTACAAGCCCTCGGGGTCCCAGATACGCAGTATTTT. As protein: CASTLQALGVPDTQYF. The chain joins TRBV11-3 to TRBJ2-3; D perhaps matches TRBD2 (5 bases). In germline, CDR1 is SGHNT, CDR2 YENEEA. The CDR3 loop spans 16 amino acids. Trimming took off 7 bases at V and 4 bases at J, with 21 bases between the two ends. The full variable domain, its missing parts supplied by reference TRBV11-3 and TRBJ2-3, is EAGVVQSPRYKIIEKKQPVAFWCNPISGHNTLYWYLQNLGQGPELLIRYENEEAVDDSQLPKDRFSAERLKGVDSTLKIQPAELGDSAVYLCASTLQALGVPDTQYFGPGTRLTVL.

V is TRBV19 and J is TRBJ2-7; possible D gene TRBD1, 5 bases. The CDR3 is made up of 15 amino acids. Germline V CDR1 and CDR2: LNHDA, SQIVND (reference sequence). V lost 2 bases to trimming and J lost 3 bases, with 14 bases between them. The CDR3 loop is CASSITGSPFYEQYF. For the CDR3, the DNA is TGTGCCAGTAGTATAACAGGCTCGCCTTTCTACGAGCAGTACTTC. The whole variable domain, filled in from reference TRBV19 and TRBJ2-7, reads DGGITQSPKYLFRKEGQNVTLSCEQNLNHDAMYWYRQDPGQGLRLIYYSQIVNDFQKGDIAEGYSVSREKKESFPLTVTSAQKNPTAFYLCASSITGSPFYEQYFGPGTRLTVT.

The chain is built from TRBV6-5 and TRBJ1-2; 8 bases are shared with TRBD1. CDR1 is MNHEY, CDR2 SVGAGI, per germline. The trim removed 6 bases at V and 4 bases at J, leaving 7 bases unmatched. This CDR3 region has 14 residues. CDR3 DNA sequence: TGTGCCAGCAGAGGGACAGGACTAAGCTATGGCTACACCTTC. This encodes CASRGTGLSYGYTF.

The chain uses TRBV6-5 and TRBJ2-1, with TRBD2 matching over 7 bases. In germline, CDR1 is MNHEY, CDR2 SVGAGI. The CDR3 extends over 15 amino acids. Losses at the gene ends were 0 bases for V and 7 bases for J; bases not matched to a gene: 6. DNA of the CDR3: TGTGCCAGCAGTTACTCGGGAGGGGCATCGAATGAGCAGTTCTTC. It codes for CASSYSGGASNEQFF.